These 9 T cell receptor beta chains share one sample of origin, sequenced in a study of Graves' ophthalmopathy and Graves' hyperthyroidism. Amplified TCR beta CDR3 regions were obtained using RNA transcripts as template. An initial RT-PCR round employing HTBI primers preceded a second-round multiplex PCR. TCRdb used MiXCR to reprocess the multiplex PCR reads, holding one entry per CDR3 protein. The sample yields a few hundred thousand distinct CDR3 sequences, roughly 15% seen once. Sequencing input: peripheral blood. Source of these receptors: a woman aged 18-29 years with stable Graves' hyperthyroidism.

This clonotype was observed a handful of times. The rearrangement links TRBV10-3 to TRBJ2-7; D ambiguous. The CDR3 covers 15 residues. The V end lost 2 bases, the J end lost 1 base, and 12 bases lay between the germline ends. The germline V gene encodes CDR1 ENHRY and CDR2 SYGVKD. CDR3 in DNA: TGTGCCATCAGTGAGGAAAGGGTTTGGTCCTACGAGCAGTACTTC. Translation: CAISEERVWSYEQYF.

In this sample, this clonotype turned up many times. The V and J genes are TRBV7-3 and TRBJ1-2; weak D call: TRBD1 (5 bases). Germline V gives CDR1 SGHTA, CDR2 FQGTGA. V was cut by 3 bases and J by 2 bases, with 16 bases left in between. The CDR3 loop spans 16 amino acids. The CDR3 spells CASSFPSQGGNYGYTF. In DNA form, the CDR3 reads TGTGCCAGCAGCTTTCCCAGCCAGGGAGGGAACTATGGCTACACCTTC.

This clonotype was counted at least ten times. DNA of the CDR3: TGCGCCAGCAGCCAGTTACTAGCGGCGGAAGGAGAGCAGTACTTC. Amino acids: CASSQLLAAEGEQYF. The genes are TRBV4-1 and TRBJ2-7; TRBD2 aligns across 8 bases. Germline CDR1 reads MGHRA; CDR2 reads YSYEKL. There are 15 residues in the CDR3. V lost 3 bases, J lost 7 bases, and 11 bases stayed unmatched.

This clonotype was found many times. The rearrangement links TRBV20-1 to TRBJ1-1, with D maybe TRBD1 (5 bases). Trimming pared 3 bases from V and 11 bases from J, leaving 13 bases between. Germline lookup yields CDR1 DFQATT and CDR2 SNEGSKA (reference sequence). The CDR3 runs 11 residues. DNA for the CDR3: TGCAGTGCTAGCGAGGGGATAGAGGCTTTCTTT. It specifies CSASEGIEAFF.

This clonotype was observed many times. This chain connects TRBV5-1 to TRBJ2-7, with TRBD1 matching over 7 bases. With V trimmed by 2 bases and J by 0 bases, 14 bases remained unmatched. Germline values: CDR1 SGHRS, CDR2 YFSETQ. CDR3 length: 18 amino acids. In DNA form, the CDR3 reads TGCGCCAGCAGCTTTCGACAGGGCCTTACTTTAAGCTCCTACGAGCAGTACTTC. This encodes CASSFRQGLTLSSYEQYF.

In its sample, this clonotype was seen many times. The chain couples TRBV19 to TRBJ1-1; D call uncertain. V was clipped by 4 bases and J by 4 bases, with 10 bases between them. The CDR3 runs 13 residues. Germline values: CDR1 LNHDA, CDR2 SQIVND (reference sequence). CDR3 DNA sequence: TGTGCCAGTAGTAAGATACTCGGCACTGAAGCTTTCTTT. Its protein is CASSKILGTEAFF.

This clonotype was picked up a small number of times. V and J are TRBV12-3 or TRBV12-4 and TRBJ2-2; TRBD2 agrees at 8 bases. CDR3 length: 14 amino acids. The junction had 7 bases not matched to a gene; V was cut back by 7 bases and J by 6 bases. The CDR3 DNA sequence: TGTGCCAGCATTTCGGGGGGGGCCCCCGGGGAGCTGTTTTTT. Protein product: CASISGGAPGELFF.

The rearrangement links TRBV19 to TRBJ1-1, with D possibly TRBD1 on 5 matching bases. Germline CDR1 and CDR2: LNHDA and SQIVND (reference sequence). CDR3 length equals 14 residues. Trimming took 5 bases from V and 2 from J, leaving 12 bases between them. In DNA, the CDR3 is TGTGCCAGTAGTCATGGGGGTGTTAACACTGAAGCTTTCTTT. Translating it yields CASSHGGVNTEAFF.

This clonotype was counted ten times or more. This chain connects TRBV10-3 to TRBJ2-7, with TRBD2 matching 13 bases. Germline values: CDR1 ENHRY, CDR2 SYGVKD. Trimming at V came to 2 bases and at J to 1 base, leaving 2 bases not matched to a gene. This CDR3 comprises 16 residues. The CDR3 loop is CAISEGTSGASYEQYF. The CDR3 DNA is TGTGCCATCAGTGAGGGGACTAGCGGGGCTTCCTACGAGCAGTACTTC.